These 16 T cell receptor beta chains share one sample of origin, sequenced in a study of shared clonotypes between healthy human individuals. Generated by immunoSEQ multiplex PCR, the TCRdb table keeps only in-frame clones and is missing some. This sample has about 670,000 clones; less than 80% occur once, and the top ten carry roughly 1.8%. The sequenced sample consisted of memory CD4+ T cells sorted from blood. As for subset: CD45RA-negative fraction. Receptor source: a young woman in good health.

This chain uses TRBV5-6 with TRBJ2-2; 14 bases line up with TRBD2. The trim removed 4 bases at V and 7 bases at J, leaving 9 bases unmatched. The CDR3 totals 17 residues. Germline V CDR1 and CDR2: SGHDT, YYEEEE. CDR3 residues: CASSMGLAGAGGGELFF. DNA for the CDR3: TGTGCCAGCAGCATGGGACTAGCGGGAGCCGGTGGCGGGGAGCTGTTTTTT.

In DNA, the CDR3 is TGTGCCAGCAGTGAAGCGTATCGTGGCTACACCTTC. Its protein is CASSEAYRGYTF. The chain couples TRBV6-1 to TRBJ1-2; no clear D gene. V was trimmed by 0 bases and J by 7 bases, leaving 6 bases between them. The CDR3 loop spans 12 amino acids. The germline V gene encodes CDR1 MNHNS and CDR2 SASEGT.

The genes are TRBV4-1 and TRBJ1-6; no firm D call. This CDR3 region has 13 residues. With 1 base removed from V and 9 bases from J, the gap between germline ends came to 7 bases. Germline CDR1 and CDR2: MGHRA and YSYEKL. The CDR3, as DNA: TGCGCCAGCAGCCAAGCCCGGGGTTCACCCCTCCACTTT. It yields the protein CASSQARGSPLHF.

The rearrangement links TRBV10-3 to TRBJ1-1, with a tentative D call TRBD1 (5 bases). The V end was cut by 6 bases, the J end by 4 bases, with 15 bases between. The CDR3 runs to 14 residues. Germline CDR1 and CDR2: ENHRY and SYGVKD. Here the CDR3 reads CAIRTLGEGTEAFF. In DNA, the CDR3 is TGTGCCATCAGAACCTTAGGGGAGGGCACTGAAGCTTTCTTT.

The chain employs TRBV5-3 and TRBJ1-3, with D hard to call. TRBV5-3 is reported as an ORF; its role is uncertain. The CDR3 totals 16 residues. With 1 base removed from V and 0 bases from J, the gap between germline ends came to 11 bases. CDR3 in amino acids: CARSLSTRPSGNTIYF. CDR3 nucleotide sequence: TGTGCCAGAAGCTTGAGCACTCGACCCTCTGGAAACACCATATATTTT.

The gene calls are TRBV5-1 and TRBJ2-5; TRBD2 matches at 7 bases. Germline loops: CDR1 SGHRS, CDR2 YFSETQ. The junction had 10 bases not matched to a gene; V was cut back by 7 bases and J by 1 base. This CDR3 contains 15 residues. The CDR3 is CASGSGEYRQETQYF. The CDR3 nucleotides are TGCGCCAGCGGGAGCGGGGAGTACCGCCAAGAGACCCAGTACTTC. Drawing the rest from reference TRBV5-1 and TRBJ2-5, the complete variable domain is KAGVTQTPRYLIKTRGQQVTLSCSPISGHRSVSWYQQTPGQGLQFLFEYFSETQRNKGNFPGRFSGRQFSNSRSEMNVSTLELGDSALYLCASGSGEYRQETQYFGPGTRLLVL.

This clone was recorded only once. The V call is TRBV19, the J call TRBJ1-1; weak D call: TRBD1 (5 bases). Trimming stripped 3 bases from V and 5 bases from J, with 25 bases between. The CDR3 extends over 18 amino acids. Germline V lookup: CDR1 LNHDA, CDR2 SQIVND (reference sequence). The chain's CDR3 is CASSMPRGLQERKTEAFF. DNA for the CDR3: TGTGCCAGTAGTATGCCCCGAGGTCTACAGGAGAGAAAAACTGAAGCTTTCTTT.

This chain connects TRBV6-4 to TRBJ2-1, with 8 bases that match TRBD2. The CDR3 is 14 residues long. Germline CDR1 MRHNA, CDR2 SNTAGT. V shed 3 bases and J 9 bases; nucleotides not matched to a gene: 7. The CDR3 loop reads CASSESGSSGEQFF. CDR3 in DNA: TGTGCCAGCAGTGAGAGCGGGAGCAGCGGTGAGCAGTTCTTC.

This clone occurred once. The sample holds other DNA sequences that translate to the same CDR3. V and J are TRBV18 and TRBJ1-1; 8 bases are shared with TRBD1. The germline V gene encodes CDR1 KGHSH and CDR2 LQKENI. The CDR3 contains 14 residues. Losses at the gene ends were 6 bases for V and 1 base for J; bases not matched to a gene: 4. The CDR3 nucleotides are TGTGCCAGCTCTCCCCAGGGGGCGAACACTGAAGCTTTCTTT. Its translation is CASSPQGANTEAFF.

This clone has a count of ten or more. In DNA, the CDR3 is TGTGCCAGCAGACTTCAGGACAGGGCCGACGAGCAGTACTTC. Translation: CASRLQDRADEQYF. The V and J genes are TRBV27 and TRBJ2-7; 8 bases line up with TRBD1. CDR1 and CDR2 from the germline V gene are MNHEY and SMNVEV (reference sequence). Germline trimming cut 6 bases from V and 5 bases from J; bases unmatched to any gene: 9. CDR3 size: 14 residues.

The J gene is TRBJ2-7, the V gene TRBV28; TRBD2 matches 7 bases. The CDR3 sequence is 15 residues long. V trimming: 5 bases; J trimming: 3 bases; junction bases outside the gene matches: 10. The germline V gene has CDR1 MDHEN and CDR2 SYDVKM. The CDR3 reads CASSVEGAGNYEQYF. For the CDR3, the DNA is TGTGCCAGCAGTGTCGAGGGAGCGGGGAACTACGAGCAGTACTTC.

The rearrangement links TRBV7-9 to TRBJ2-2; no clear D gene. With 6 bases removed from V and 13 bases from J, the gap between germline ends came to 9 bases. This CDR3 is 10 amino acids long. The V gene's germline CDR1 is SEHNR and CDR2 FQNEAQ (reference sequence). The CDR3 region has the DNA TGTGCCAGCAGTAGTATGCGGCTGTTTTTT. Its protein product is CASSSMRLFF.

The rearrangement uses TRBV5-1 and TRBJ2-7; TRBD1 might be the D (5 bases). Germline loops: CDR1 SGHRS, CDR2 YFSETQ. This CDR3 has 11 amino acids. Deletions cut 1 base from V and 7 bases from J, with 6 bases between. The CDR3 DNA is TGCGCCAGCAGCTTGAAGGGGGAGCAGTACTTC. Its protein product is CASSLKGEQYF.

The chain carries TRBV7-2 and TRBJ2-1; TRBD2 matches 9 bases. CDR3 length equals 15 residues. After removal of 5 bases from V and 7 bases from J, the junction contained 9 bases not matched to a gene. CDR1 and CDR2 (germline): SGHTA, FQGNSA. The CDR3 loop reads CASSTLAGVTNEQFF. CDR3 nucleotides: TGTGCCAGCAGCACCTTAGCGGGAGTAACGAATGAGCAGTTCTTC. Filled out from reference TRBV7-2 and TRBJ2-1, the complete variable domain reads GAGVSQSPSNKVTEKGKDVELRCDPISGHTALYWYRQSLGQGLEFLIYFQGNSAPDKSGLPSDRFSAERTGGSVSTLTIQRTQQEDSAVYLCASSTLAGVTNEQFFGPGTRLTVL.

The chain employs TRBV30 and TRBJ1-6; no clear D gene. Trimming took off 1 base at V and 3 bases at J, with 4 bases between the two ends. The CDR3 totals 13 residues. Germline lookup yields CDR1 GTSNPN and CDR2 SVGIG (reference sequence). This chain's CDR3 is CAWSAGYNSPLHF. Here the CDR3 DNA reads TGTGCCTGGAGTGCGGGCTATAATTCACCCCTCCACTTT.

This clone has more than one count but fewer than ten. At one end, the junction sequence differs from germline, possibly due to a read error. The rearrangement uses TRBV11-2 and TRBJ2-3; D could derive from TRBD1 or TRBD2 (5 bases each). The CDR3 sequence is 16 residues long. Germline V gives CDR1 SGHAT, CDR2 FQNNGV. The DNA of the CDR3 is TGTGCCAGCAGCTTAGATTTGGGGGACCACACAAATACGCAGTATTTT. Translating it yields CASSLDLGDHTNTQYF.